This T cell receptor (beta chain) was documented in a study of CD8+ T cells in alopecia areata. Documented treatment: oral pan-JAK inhibitor, 5-10 mg twice daily. cDNA prepared by RNA extraction and subsequent reverse transcription served as the template for sequencing. Assay: immunoSEQ multiplex PCR; the TCRdb copy retains only in-frame clones and omits some. The table shows about 190,000 clones, with around 56% occurring only once. The sample in question was CD4+ T cells sorted from blood, obtained at week 4, from a patient treated with tofacitinib. The clonotype was recovered from a human donor with alopecia areata.

The CDR3 nucleotides are TGCAGCGTTACGACAGGGTCGGGACAGCCCCAGCATTTT. Its protein is CSVTTGSGQPQHF. The chain recombines TRBV29-1 with TRBJ1-5; 7 positions agree with TRBD1. V was pared by 5 bases and J by 7 bases, with 8 bases of the junction left unmatched. The germline gives CDR1 SQVTM, CDR2 ANQGSEA. This CDR3 has 13 amino acids.